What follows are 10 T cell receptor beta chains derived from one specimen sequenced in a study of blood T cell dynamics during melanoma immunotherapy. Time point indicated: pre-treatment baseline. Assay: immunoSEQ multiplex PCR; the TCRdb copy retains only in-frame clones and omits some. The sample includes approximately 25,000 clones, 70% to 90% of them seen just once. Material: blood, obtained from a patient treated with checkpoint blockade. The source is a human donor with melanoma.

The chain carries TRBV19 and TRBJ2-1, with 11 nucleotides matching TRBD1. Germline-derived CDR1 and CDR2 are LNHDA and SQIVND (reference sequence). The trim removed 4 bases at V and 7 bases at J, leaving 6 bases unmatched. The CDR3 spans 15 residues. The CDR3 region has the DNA TGTGCCAGTAGTACAAGGACAGGGGGCGGGAATGAGCAGTTCTTC. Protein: CASSTRTGGGNEQFF.

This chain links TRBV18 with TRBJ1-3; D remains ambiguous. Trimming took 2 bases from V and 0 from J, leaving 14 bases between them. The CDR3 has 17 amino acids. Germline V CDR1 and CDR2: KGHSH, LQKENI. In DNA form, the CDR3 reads TGTGCCAGCTCACCAATTTGGCAGATGAGCTCTGGAAACACCATATATTTT. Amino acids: CASSPIWQMSSGNTIYF.

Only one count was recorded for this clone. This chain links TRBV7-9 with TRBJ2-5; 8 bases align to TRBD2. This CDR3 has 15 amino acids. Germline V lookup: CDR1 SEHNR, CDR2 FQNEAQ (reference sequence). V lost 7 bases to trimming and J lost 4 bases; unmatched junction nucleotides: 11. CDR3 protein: CASTHGMLAGETQYF. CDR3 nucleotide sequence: TGTGCCAGCACCCACGGGATGCTAGCGGGAGAGACCCAGTACTTC.

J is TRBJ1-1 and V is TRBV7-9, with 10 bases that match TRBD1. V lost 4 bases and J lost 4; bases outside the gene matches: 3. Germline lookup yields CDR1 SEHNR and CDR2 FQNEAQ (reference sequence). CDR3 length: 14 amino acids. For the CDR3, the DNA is TGTGCCAGCAGCTCGGGACAGGGGTTCACTGAAGCTTTCTTT. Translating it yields CASSSGQGFTEAFF. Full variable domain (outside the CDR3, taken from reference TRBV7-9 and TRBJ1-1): DTGVSQNPRHKITKRGQNVTFRCDPISEHNRLYWYRQTLGQGPEFLTYFQNEAQLEKSRLLSDRFSAERPKGSFSTLEIQRTEQGDSAMYLCASSSGQGFTEAFFGQGTRLTVV.

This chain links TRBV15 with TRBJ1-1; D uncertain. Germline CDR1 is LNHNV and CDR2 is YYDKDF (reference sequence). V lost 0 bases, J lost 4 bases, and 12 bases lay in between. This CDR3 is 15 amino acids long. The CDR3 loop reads CATSREAAGITEAFF. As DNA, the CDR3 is TGTGCCACCAGCAGAGAGGCGGCGGGGATCACTGAAGCTTTCTTT. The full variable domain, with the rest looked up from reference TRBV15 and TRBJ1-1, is DAMVIQNPRYQVTQFGKPVTLSCSQTLNHNVMYWYQQKSSQAPKLLFHYYDKDFNNEADTPDNFQSRRPNTSFCFLDIRSPGLGDTAMYLCATSREAAGITEAFFGQGTRLTVV.

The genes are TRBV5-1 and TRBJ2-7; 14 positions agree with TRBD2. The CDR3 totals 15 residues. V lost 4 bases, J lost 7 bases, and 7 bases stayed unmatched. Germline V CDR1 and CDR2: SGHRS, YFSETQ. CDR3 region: CASSPGLAGVGEQYF. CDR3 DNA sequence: TGCGCCAGCAGCCCGGGACTAGCGGGAGTGGGGGAGCAGTACTTC.

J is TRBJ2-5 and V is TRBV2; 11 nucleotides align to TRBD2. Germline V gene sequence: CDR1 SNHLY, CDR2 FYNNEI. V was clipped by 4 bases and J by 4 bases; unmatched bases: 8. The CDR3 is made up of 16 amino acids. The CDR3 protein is CASSGTSSGRSETQYF. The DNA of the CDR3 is TGTGCCAGCAGTGGGACCTCTAGCGGGAGGTCAGAGACCCAGTACTTC.

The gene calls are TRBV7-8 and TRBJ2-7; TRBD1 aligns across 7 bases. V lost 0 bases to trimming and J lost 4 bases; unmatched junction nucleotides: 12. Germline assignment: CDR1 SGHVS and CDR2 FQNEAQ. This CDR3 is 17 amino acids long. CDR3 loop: CASSLALRQGRGYEQYF. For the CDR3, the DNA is TGTGCCAGCAGCTTAGCTCTCCGACAGGGCAGGGGGTACGAGCAGTACTTC.

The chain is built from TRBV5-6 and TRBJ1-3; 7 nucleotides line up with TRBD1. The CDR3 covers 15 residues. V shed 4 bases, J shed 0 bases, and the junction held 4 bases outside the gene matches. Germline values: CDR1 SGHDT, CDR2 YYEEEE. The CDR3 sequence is CASSHGTVSGNTIYF. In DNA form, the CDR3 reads TGTGCCAGCAGCCATGGGACAGTCTCTGGAAACACCATATATTTT.

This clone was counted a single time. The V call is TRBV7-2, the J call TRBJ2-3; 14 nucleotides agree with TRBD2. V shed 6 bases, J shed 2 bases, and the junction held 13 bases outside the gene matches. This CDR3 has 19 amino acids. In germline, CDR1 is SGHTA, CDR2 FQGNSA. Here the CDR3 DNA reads TGTGCCAGCAGGGAAGGGACTAGCGGGAGCTTTGGGTACACAGATACGCAGTATTTT. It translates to CASREGTSGSFGYTDTQYF.